Sequencing of this TCR beta chain was carried out in a study of CD8 T cells in ankylosing spondylitis. Broader study findings: Reportedly, significant enrichment of disease-linked clones occurred in matched ankylosing spondylitis synovial fluid. In ankylosing spondylitis blood, a motif of about eight highly homologous TCR beta variants appeared characteristic.

This clonotype has ten or more counts. Its antigen is unidentified. The CDR3 spans 16 residues. V dropped 3 bases and J dropped 10; count of bases not matched to a gene: 11. TCRdb itself ran the 5' RACE reads through MiXCR, one entry per CDR3 protein. The data contain about 540,000 distinct CDR3 sequences, about 12% of them seen just once; the ten biggest clones take up 6.5% to 7%. V gene TRBV12-3 or TRBV12-4 combines with J gene TRBJ1-6; 8 nucleotides match TRBD1. Sequenced sample: blood, either unsorted or a sorted T cell fraction (not recorded which). The TCR comes from a male donor with ankylosing spondylitis. CDR3 sequence reads: CASSLLPGGEGSPLHF. In DNA form, the CDR3 reads TGTGCCAGCAGTTTGCTGCCAGGGGGCGAAGGATCACCCCTCCACTTT.